This is a list of T cell receptor beta chains from one sample in a study of blood T cell repertoires in COVID-19. Assay used: immunoSEQ multiplex PCR; TCRdb lists only in-frame clones, some missing. The top ten clones hold over 2% of a sample with under 300,000 clones, roughly 88% of them seen once. The source material was peripheral blood. These receptors were obtained from a man aged 30-40 years who had recovered from COVID-19. Each CDR3 is given with its conserved first and last residue.

v_gene	j_gene	CDR3aa
TRBV3-1/TRBV3-2	TRBJ2-5	CASSLRGAVGQETQYF
TRBV18	TRBJ2-7	CASSPPGSEEQYF
TRBV19	TRBJ2-2	CASSILTDTGELFF
TRBV27	TRBJ1-1	CASSYQGETEAFF
TRBV7-9	TRBJ2-1	CASSLGLAGGTSYNEQFF
TRBV18	TRBJ2-1	CASSIQAEVSNEQFF
TRBV5-1	TRBJ2-1	CASSPTLNEQFF
TRBV13	TRBJ2-5	CASSLGLAGGQETQYF
TRBV27	TRBJ1-2	CASSRDRSDGYTF
TRBV15	TRBJ2-3	CATSRDFYTQYF
TRBV27	TRBJ1-6	CASSFLQPSSYNSPLHF
TRBV7-9	TRBJ1-1	CASSHHGTGDTEAFF
TRBV19	TRBJ2-7	CASSPGTGTYEQYF
TRBV10-1	TRBJ2-5	CASSEVGDPAYETQYF
TRBV7-2	TRBJ1-6	CASSPRTGYNSPLHF
TRBV3-1/TRBV3-2	TRBJ1-2	CASSQSGQGYYGYTF
TRBV6-4	TRBJ2-1	CASREGTSGGGEQFF
TRBV5-4	TRBJ1-4	CASSFGLATNEKLFF
TRBV3-1/TRBV3-2	TRBJ2-3	CASSPGDFTDTQYF
TRBV13	TRBJ2-1	CASSSSNEQFF
TRBV25-1	TRBJ2-3	CASSPSIRDYTDTQYF
TRBV9	TRBJ2-7	CASSVTGHLSYEQYF
TRBV10-1	TRBJ1-3	CASSPYSSGRGNTIYF
TRBV24-1	TRBJ2-7	CATSGTVSYEQYF
TRBV5-1	TRBJ1-1	CASSWVIVGDTEAFF
TRBV24-1	TRBJ2-3	CAASGGDPSTDTQYF
TRBV6-5	TRBJ2-7	CASSYSTTGLSEQYF
TRBV7-2	TRBJ2-1	CASSVSGGANEQFF
TRBV18	TRBJ2-5	CASSPYFSAGEETQYF
TRBV11-2	TRBJ2-7	CASSNRDRGPYEQYF
TRBV30	TRBJ1-1	CAWRSTPKSHTEAFF
TRBV12-3/TRBV12-4	TRBJ2-5	CASSRLPAETQYF
TRBV6-6	TRBJ2-7	CASSPQGTNEQYF
TRBV29-1	TRBJ1-2	CSADRGRSYGYTF